Listed below are T cell receptor beta chains from one sample, sequenced in a study of regulatory T cells in long-lasting Graves disease. TCRdb fed the multiplex PCR reads into MiXCR, producing one record per CDR3 protein. The sample includes about 440,000 distinct CDR3 sequences, roughly 17% of them seen just once. The same sample was also used in a study of T cells in Graves' hyperthyroidism and ophthalmopathy.

Sequenced material: peripheral blood mononuclear cells (PBMCs), taken at new diagnosis, from a patient treated with antithyroid drugs. These TCRs come from a woman aged 18-30 years with Graves disease. Both conserved end residues are trimmed from each CDR3.

v_call cdr3_aa
TRBV7-9 ASRRQGASADTQY
TRBV28 ASSFGALPEAF
TRBV15 ATSRDRRHQPQH
TRBV9 AKPGVYSNQPQH
TRBV5-6 ASSFPGAGEQY
TRBV28 ASTRGPGYT
TRBV7-3 ASSLTGGASNNEQF
TRBV9 ASSVGTSGSGQY
TRBV4-1 ASSQPLAPEAF
TRBV2 ASSEGDRSNSYNEQF
TRBV18 ASSPVQGRYNEQF
TRBV11-2 ASSLDSLAYEQY
TRBV5-1 ASSFRDRAQEQF
TRBV2 ASRRLAEETQY
TRBV6-5 ASSYQSFQETQY
TRBV28 ASSFAAARNTEAF
TRBV6-2/TRBV6-3 ASRKTTGGSSGNTIY
TRBV7-2 ASNPRRGVGELF
TRBV9 ASTLGGGQFSDTDTQY
TRBV30 AWSLGNEQF
TRBV7-9 ASSLSISDTEAF
TRBV11-3 ASSSGGGLRQPQH
TRBV7-2 ASSPKTGWNEKLF
TRBV27 ASSSSGVQPQH
TRBV28 ASSVPGRGETQY
TRBV15 ATSRDLEDQLGYT
TRBV12-3/TRBV12-4 ASSGFLGTGTDTQY
TRBV4-1 ASSQRMAGELYEQY
TRBV18 ASSVSRGPYEHY
TRBV27 ASRAGLTTYEQY
TRBV20-1 SATTGVGNTIY
TRBV12-3/TRBV12-4 ASRVQGADTQY
TRBV27 ASSPGDRAGYT
TRBV15 ATRKDRDVEQF
TRBV12-3/TRBV12-4 ASSLRTGYGYT
TRBV20-1 SARELAGGPAAQY
TRBV7-2 ASSLASGRIIDTQY
TRBV7-6 ASSLSAGTALQY
TRBV11-2 ASSANPRGRGGIYNEQF
TRBV27 ASSFLAGAGDTQY
TRBV29-1 SASMTANYGYT
TRBV30 AWETGTGQPQH
TRBV4-1 ASSQFWRLEGLGRRY
TRBV6-2/TRBV6-3 ASSEFLYNEQF
TRBV28 ASRGAKGWDTEAF
TRBV6-2/TRBV6-3 ASSATGVSPNTEAF
TRBV9 ASSTSEGGVGFGYT
TRBV7-2 ASSLSPAGGLGGTIY
TRBV7-9 ASSWTVGTSTDTQY
TRBV7-6 ASSLGDFSQETQY
TRBV12-3/TRBV12-4 ASSRGGANVLT
TRBV10-2 ASSEDSGGEAF